The present entry profiles one T cell receptor beta chain with its context. A J-beta primer mix and a sample-barcoded 5' primer were used in a second PCR of roughly 6 to 11 cycles. TCRdb reanalysed the 5' RACE reads using MiXCR and keeps one entry per CDR3 protein. The table lists 700,000 or so distinct CDR3 sequences, 22% of them singletons. The sample belongs to a study of blood T cells in healthy people across ages. CDR1 and CDR2 from the germline V gene are LNHDA and SQIVND (reference sequence). This CDR3 has 15 residues. V shed 5 bases and J 8 bases; nucleotides not matched to a gene: 10. Sequences were obtained from blood. The receptor was derived from a man between 65 and 85 years old in good health. The rearrangement links TRBV19 to TRBJ2-1; 9 nucleotides align to TRBD2. The CDR3 bases are TGTGCCAGTAGTCCCCAAGCGGGAGGAGGCTATGAGCAGTTCTTC. It encodes CASSPQAGGGYEQFF. The whole variable domain, filled in from reference TRBV19 and TRBJ2-1, reads DGGITQSPKYLFRKEGQNVTLSCEQNLNHDAMYWYRQDPGQGLRLIYYSQIVNDFQKGDIAEGYSVSREKKESFPLTVTSAQKNPTAFYLCASSPQAGGGYEQFFGPGTRLTVL.